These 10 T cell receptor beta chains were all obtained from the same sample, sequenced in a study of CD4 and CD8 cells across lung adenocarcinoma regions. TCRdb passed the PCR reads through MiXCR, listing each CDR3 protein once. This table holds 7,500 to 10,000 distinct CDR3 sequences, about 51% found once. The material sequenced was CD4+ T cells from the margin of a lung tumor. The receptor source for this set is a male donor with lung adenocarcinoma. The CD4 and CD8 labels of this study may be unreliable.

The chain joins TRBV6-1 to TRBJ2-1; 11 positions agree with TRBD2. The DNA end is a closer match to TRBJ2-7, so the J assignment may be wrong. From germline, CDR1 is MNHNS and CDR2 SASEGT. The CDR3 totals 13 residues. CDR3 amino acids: CASSSSGRGEQYF. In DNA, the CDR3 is TGTGCCAGCAGTAGTAGCGGGAGGGGAGAGCAGTACTTC.

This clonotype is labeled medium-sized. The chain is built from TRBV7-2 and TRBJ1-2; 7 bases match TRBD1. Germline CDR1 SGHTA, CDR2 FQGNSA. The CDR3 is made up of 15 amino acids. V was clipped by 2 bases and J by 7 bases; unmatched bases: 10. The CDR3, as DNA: TGTGCCAGCAGCTTAAGCCACACAGGGGTATTTGGCTACACCTTC. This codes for CASSLSHTGVFGYTF.

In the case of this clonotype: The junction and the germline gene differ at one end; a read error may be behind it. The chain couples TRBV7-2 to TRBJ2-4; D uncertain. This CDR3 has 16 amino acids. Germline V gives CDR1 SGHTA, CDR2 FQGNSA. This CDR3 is CASSLGRLWAKNIQYF. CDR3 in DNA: TGTGCCAGCAGCTTAGGACGGCTGTGGGCCAAAAACATTCAGTATTTC.

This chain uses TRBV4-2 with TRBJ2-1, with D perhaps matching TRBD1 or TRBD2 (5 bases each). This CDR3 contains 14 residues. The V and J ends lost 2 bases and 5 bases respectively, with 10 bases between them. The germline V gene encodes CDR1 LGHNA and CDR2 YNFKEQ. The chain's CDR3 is CASSQPQGDNEQFF. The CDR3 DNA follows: TGTGCCAGCAGCCAACCTCAGGGAGACAATGAGCAGTTCTTC.

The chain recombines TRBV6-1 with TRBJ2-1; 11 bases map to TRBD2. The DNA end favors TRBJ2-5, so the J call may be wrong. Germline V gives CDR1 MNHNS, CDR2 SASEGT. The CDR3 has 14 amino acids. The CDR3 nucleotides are TGTGCCAGCAGTGAACTAGCGGGAGGAGAGACCCAGTACTTC. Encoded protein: CASSELAGGETQYF.

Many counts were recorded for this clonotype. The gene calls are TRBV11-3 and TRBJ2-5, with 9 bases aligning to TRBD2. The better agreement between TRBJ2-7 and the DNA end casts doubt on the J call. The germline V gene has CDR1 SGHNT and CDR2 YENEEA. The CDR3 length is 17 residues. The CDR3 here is CASSLGRAGGMIDEQYF. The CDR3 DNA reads TGTGCCAGCAGCTTAGGGCGGGCGGGGGGGATGATCGACGAGCAGTACTTC.

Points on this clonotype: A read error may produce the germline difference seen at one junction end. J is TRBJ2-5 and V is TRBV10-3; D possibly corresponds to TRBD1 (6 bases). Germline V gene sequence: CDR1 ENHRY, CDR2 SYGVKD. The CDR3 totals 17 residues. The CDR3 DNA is TGTGCCATTAGTGCGGGTACTGGGGGCCGTGACCCAGAGACCCAGTACTTC. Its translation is CAISAGTGGRDPETQYF.

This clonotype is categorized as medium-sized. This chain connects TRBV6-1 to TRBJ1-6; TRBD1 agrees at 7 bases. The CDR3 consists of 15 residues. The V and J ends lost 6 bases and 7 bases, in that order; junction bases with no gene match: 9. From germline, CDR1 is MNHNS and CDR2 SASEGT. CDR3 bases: TGTGCCAGCAGCCGACAGGGTGGGGTCAATTCACCCCTCCACTTT. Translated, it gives CASSRQGGVNSPLHF.

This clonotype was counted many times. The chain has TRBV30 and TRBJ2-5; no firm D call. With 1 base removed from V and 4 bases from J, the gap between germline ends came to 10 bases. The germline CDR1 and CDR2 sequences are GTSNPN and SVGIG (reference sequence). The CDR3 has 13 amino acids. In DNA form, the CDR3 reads TGTGCCTGGAGTGGGGCAGGAAGAGAGACCCAGTACTTC. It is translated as CAWSGAGRETQYF.

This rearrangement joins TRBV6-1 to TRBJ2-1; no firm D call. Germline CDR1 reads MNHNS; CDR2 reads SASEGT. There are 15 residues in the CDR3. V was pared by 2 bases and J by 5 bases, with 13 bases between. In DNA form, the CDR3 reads TGTGCCAGCAGTGAAAGGTCCGTAGGAAACAATGAGCAGTTCTTC. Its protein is CASSERSVGNNEQFF.